These 2 T cell receptor beta chains were sequenced from one sample in a study of CD8 T cells in Susac syndrome. Random hexamers were used to reverse transcribe the RNA input (0.5 to 1 ug). A single record per CDR3 protein comes from TCRdb applying MiXCR to the immunoSEQ multiplex PCR reads. The sample holds hundreds of thousands of distinct CDR3 sequences, more than 80% seen once. Sequencing used CD8+ T cells from PBMCs. The receptors shown here come from a human donor with multiple sclerosis.

The chain joins TRBV19 to TRBJ2-7, with 10 bases matching TRBD1. With V trimmed by 2 bases and J by 6 bases, 10 bases remained unmatched. The CDR3 has 16 residues. Germline CDR1 LNHDA, CDR2 SQIVND (reference sequence). CDR3 bases: TGTGCCAGTAGTATAAGGGCCGCGACAGGGGGCCTCGAGCAGTACTTC. It codes for CASSIRAATGGLEQYF.

The chain employs TRBV27 and TRBJ1-1, with 8 nucleotides matching TRBD1. The CDR3 runs 14 residues. Germline assignment: CDR1 MNHEY and CDR2 SMNVEV (reference sequence). Trimming at V came to 4 bases and at J to 2 bases, leaving 3 bases not matched to a gene. The CDR3, as DNA: TGTGCCAGCAGTTGGGGACAGGACAACACTGAAGCTTTCTTT. Amino acids: CASSWGQDNTEAFF.